This T cell receptor beta chain appears in the sequencing data of a study of blood T cell repertoires in COVID-19. Here immunoSEQ multiplex PCR was the method, and the copy in TCRdb shows in-frame clones only, minus some. The data contain 430,000 or so clones, around nine tenths of them singletons. Germline CDR1 and CDR2: SGHKS and YYEKEE (reference sequence). V gave up 5 bases and J gave up 6 bases; unmatched junction bases: 2. The CDR3 extends over 11 amino acids. This clone has a single count. The sequence came from a man between 18 and 29 years old with COVID-19, enrolled during active disease. This rearrangement joins TRBV5-5 to TRBJ2-7; 7 nucleotides line up with TRBD1. Sequenced: peripheral blood. CDR3 coding DNA: TGTGCCAGCAGAGACAGGGCCGAGCAGTACTTC. It is translated as CASRDRAEQYF. The full variable domain, in which reference TRBV5-5 and TRBJ2-7 provide the parts outside the CDR3, is DAGVTQSPTHLIKTRGQQVTLRCSPISGHKSVSWYQQVLGQGPQFIFQYYEKEERGRGNFPDRFSARQFPNYSSELNVNALLLGDSALYLCASRDRAEQYFGPGTRLTVT.